The 18 T cell receptor beta chains listed next were all sequenced from one sample in a study of CD8 T cells in ankylosing spondylitis. Notes on the study in general: Several highly homologous variants formed a TCR beta motif that appeared characteristic of ankylosing spondylitis blood.

One entry per CDR3 protein results from TCRdb running MiXCR on the 5' RACE reads. The table lists approximately 300,000 distinct CDR3 sequences, less than 10% of them singletons. For these receptors, no antigen is known. The specimen sequenced was blood, either unsorted or a sorted T cell fraction (not recorded which). These receptors all come from a male donor with ankylosing spondylitis.

The CDR3, as DNA: TGTGCCAGCTCACCGGGGAGGCTAACCTACAATGAGCAGTTCTTC. It translates to CASSPGRLTYNEQFF. This chain links TRBV18 with TRBJ2-1, with D perhaps matching TRBD2 (6 bases). The CDR3 has 15 amino acids. The germline V gene has CDR1 KGHSH and CDR2 LQKENI. Trimming shortened V by 3 bases and J by 2 bases, and 11 bases separated the two germline ends.

With respect to this clonotype: A single base separates this from a much larger clone, so it may be a read error. This chain uses TRBV20-1 with TRBJ1-3, with D unresolved. Per germline, CDR1 DFQATT and CDR2 SNEGSKA (reference sequence). The CDR3 spans 14 residues. V was clipped by 7 bases and J by 0 bases, with 13 bases between them. The CDR3 DNA is TGCAGTGTCACCAGCAGGAACTCTGGAAACACCATATATTTT. This gives the protein CSVTSRNSGNTIYF.

This clonotype has only a few counts. The chain has TRBV9 and TRBJ2-5, with D possibly called TRBD1 or TRBD2 (5 bases each). V was cut by 5 bases and J by 1 base, with 18 bases left in between. This CDR3 spans 16 amino acids. Germline CDR1 reads SGDLS; CDR2 reads YYNGEE. CDR3 loop: CASRITWDGRQETQYF. As DNA, the CDR3 is TGTGCCAGCAGGATAACCTGGGACGGGCGCCAAGAGACCCAGTACTTC.

This clonotype was recorded at least ten times. The chain employs TRBV6-5 and TRBJ1-6; maybe TRBD1 (5 bases). The germline gives CDR1 MNHEY, CDR2 SVGAGI. Trimming took off 0 bases at V and 4 bases at J, with 13 bases between the two ends. The CDR3 loop spans 17 amino acids. CDR3 protein: CASSYSPDIMYNSPLHF. The DNA for the CDR3 is TGTGCCAGCAGTTACTCACCGGACATAATGTATAATTCACCCCTCCACTTT.

This clonotype turned up a few times. This rearrangement joins TRBV15 to TRBJ2-7; 7 bases fit TRBD2. Per the germline V gene, CDR1 is LNHNV and CDR2 is YYDKDF (reference sequence). V was pared by 1 base and J by 2 bases, with 8 bases of the junction left unmatched. This CDR3 has 16 amino acids. DNA of the CDR3: TGTGCCACCAGCAGAGTTTTTGATCGGGGGGCCTACGAGCAGTACTTC. Its protein is CATSRVFDRGAYEQYF. The entire variable domain, with the rest obtained from reference TRBV15 and TRBJ2-7, is as follows: DAMVIQNPRYQVTQFGKPVTLSCSQTLNHNVMYWYQQKSSQAPKLLFHYYDKDFNNEADTPDNFQSRRPNTSFCFLDIRSPGLGDTAMYLCATSRVFDRGAYEQYFGPGTRLTVT.

This clonotype was detected many times. For the CDR3, the DNA is TGTGCCAGCAGTCCTTGGACTTACGAGCAGTACTTC. Its protein product is CASSPWTYEQYF. The V call is TRBV28, the J call TRBJ2-7, with D possibly matching TRBD2 (5 bases). The CDR3 consists of 12 residues. The V end lost 5 bases, the J end lost 4 bases, and 9 bases lay between the germline ends. Germline CDR1 and CDR2: MDHEN and SYDVKM.

This clonotype has a count of ten or more. The chain combines TRBV20-1 with TRBJ1-1; D ambiguous. The germline gives CDR1 DFQATT, CDR2 SNEGSKA (reference sequence). Trimming left V 3 bases short and J 3 bases short, with 11 bases between. This CDR3 is 13 amino acids long. The DNA of the CDR3 is TGCAGTGCTAGCCCCCCCGGACACACTGAAGCTTTCTTT. It translates to CSASPPGHTEAFF.

This clonotype was detected ten times or more. The chain recombines TRBV20-1 with TRBJ2-4; the D gene is possibly TRBD2 (6 bases). This CDR3 comprises 13 residues. Germline V lookup: CDR1 DFQATT, CDR2 SNEGSKA (reference sequence). Deletions cut 0 bases from V and 5 bases from J, with 8 bases between. The CDR3 nucleotides are TGCAGTGCTAGAGATGTAGCGGAAAACATTCAGTACTTC. Amino acid sequence: CSARDVAENIQYF.

The rearrangement uses TRBV13 and TRBJ1-6; unclear D gene. CDR3 length: 16 amino acids. V dropped 5 bases and J dropped 5 bases, with 16 bases sitting between them. The germline V gene encodes CDR1 PRHDT and CDR2 FYEKMQ (reference sequence). The DNA of the CDR3 is TGTGCCAGCAGCCAAGCAGCATTTAGGGATAATTCACCCCTCCACTTT. Encoded protein: CASSQAAFRDNSPLHF. The whole variable domain, filled in from reference TRBV13 and TRBJ1-6, reads AAGVIQSPRHLIKEKRETATLKCYPIPRHDTVYWYQQGPGQDPQFLISFYEKMQSDKGSIPDRFSAQQFSDYHSELNMSSLELGDSALYFCASSQAAFRDNSPLHFGNGTRLTVT.

Many counts were recorded for this clonotype. The chain recombines TRBV12-3 or TRBV12-4 with TRBJ2-1, with D possibly being TRBD2 (6 bases). Between the trimmed V and J ends, which lost 6 bases and 1 base, there was a span of 7 bases. CDR3 length: 13 residues. The CDR3 sequence: CASRSGSYNEQFF. Written as DNA, the CDR3 is TGTGCCAGCAGAAGCGGGTCCTACAATGAGCAGTTCTTC.

This clonotype was found a few times. J is TRBJ2-2 and V is TRBV6-5; possible D gene TRBD1, 6 bases. Germline loops: CDR1 MNHEY, CDR2 SVGAGI. The V end was cut by 0 bases, the J end by 1 base, with 6 bases between. This CDR3 spans 15 amino acids. CDR3 sequence (DNA): TGTGCCAGCAGTTACTCAGGGGGGAACACCGGGGAGCTGTTTTTT. Its protein is CASSYSGGNTGELFF.

This clonotype was picked up a small number of times. The rearrangement links TRBV2 to TRBJ1-4, with TRBD1 identical over 7 bases. This CDR3 spans 15 amino acids. From germline, CDR1 is SNHLY and CDR2 FYNNEI. V gave up 5 bases and J gave up 3 bases; unmatched junction bases: 6. Here the CDR3 reads CASSTQGDPNEKLFF. CDR3 sequence (DNA): TGTGCCAGCAGTACTCAGGGGGATCCTAATGAAAAACTGTTTTTT. The entire variable domain, with the rest obtained from reference TRBV2 and TRBJ1-4, is as follows: EPEVTQTPSHQVTQMGQEVILRCVPISNHLYFYWYRQILGQKVEFLVSFYNNEISEKSEIFDDQFSVERPDGSNFTLKIRSTKLEDSAMYFCASSTQGDPNEKLFFGSGTQLSVL.

There are many counts of this clonotype. The chain has TRBV10-3 and TRBJ2-7; 14 bases match TRBD2. The ends lost 8 bases at V and 2 bases at J; junction bases unmatched: 8. CDR3 length: 16 residues. Per the germline V gene, CDR1 is ENHRY and CDR2 is SYGVKD. The CDR3 DNA sequence: TGTGCCATCGGCGGACTAGCGGGAGGTAGCGCCTACGAGCAGTACTTC. Its translation is CAIGGLAGGSAYEQYF.

This clonotype was counted ten times or more. The chain uses TRBV5-1 and TRBJ2-1; TRBD2 might be the D (5 bases). The germline V gene encodes CDR1 SGHRS and CDR2 YFSETQ. CDR3 size: 14 residues. V lost 0 bases, J lost 8 bases, and 12 bases lay in between. The CDR3 DNA is TGCGCCAGCAGCTTGGCTCCGGGGTCCCATGAGCAGTTCTTC. It translates to CASSLAPGSHEQFF.

In this sample, this clonotype turned up a few times. CDR3 residues: CATSPGRYNEQFF. Written as DNA, the CDR3 is TGTGCCACCAGTCCGGGACGGTACAATGAGCAGTTCTTC. The rearrangement joins TRBV24-1 to TRBJ2-1; D assignment may be TRBD1 or TRBD2 (5 bases each). CDR3 size: 13 residues. The V gene's germline CDR1 is KGHDR and CDR2 SFDVKD. Trimming pared 6 bases from V and 4 bases from J, leaving 9 bases between.

The table lists this clonotype with a few counts. The V and J genes are TRBV11-3 and TRBJ1-1; D perhaps matches TRBD1 (6 bases). In germline, CDR1 is SGHNT, CDR2 YENEEA. The V and J ends lost 8 bases and 7 bases respectively, with 11 bases between them. The CDR3 totals 11 residues. As DNA, the CDR3 is TGTGCCAGCGAAGGACAGTATGAAGCTTTCTTT. Its translation is CASEGQYEAFF. The full variable domain, in which reference TRBV11-3 and TRBJ1-1 provide the parts outside the CDR3, is EAGVVQSPRYKIIEKKQPVAFWCNPISGHNTLYWYLQNLGQGPELLIRYENEEAVDDSQLPKDRFSAERLKGVDSTLKIQPAELGDSAVYLCASEGQYEAFFGQGTRLTVV.

This clonotype was picked up a small number of times. The chain couples TRBV29-1 to TRBJ1-5, with 8 positions matching TRBD1. Germline loops: CDR1 SQVTM, CDR2 ANQGSEA. V trimming: 6 bases; J trimming: 3 bases; junction bases outside the gene matches: 10. The CDR3 covers 15 residues. CDR3 nucleotides: TGCAGCGTCGCGCCCGGACAGGGCATCAATCAGCCCCAGCATTTT. This gives the protein CSVAPGQGINQPQHF.

The V call is TRBV20-1, the J call TRBJ2-5; 10 nucleotides align to TRBD2. The CDR3 extends over 18 amino acids. V was clipped by 6 bases and J by 5 bases; unmatched bases: 21. CDR1 DFQATT and CDR2 SNEGSKA come from the germline V gene (reference sequence). CDR3 coding DNA: TGCAGTGCGACGGGGTTCCTAGCGGGAGTCGGGTTTGAGGAGACCCAGTACTTC. It is translated as CSATGFLAGVGFEETQYF.